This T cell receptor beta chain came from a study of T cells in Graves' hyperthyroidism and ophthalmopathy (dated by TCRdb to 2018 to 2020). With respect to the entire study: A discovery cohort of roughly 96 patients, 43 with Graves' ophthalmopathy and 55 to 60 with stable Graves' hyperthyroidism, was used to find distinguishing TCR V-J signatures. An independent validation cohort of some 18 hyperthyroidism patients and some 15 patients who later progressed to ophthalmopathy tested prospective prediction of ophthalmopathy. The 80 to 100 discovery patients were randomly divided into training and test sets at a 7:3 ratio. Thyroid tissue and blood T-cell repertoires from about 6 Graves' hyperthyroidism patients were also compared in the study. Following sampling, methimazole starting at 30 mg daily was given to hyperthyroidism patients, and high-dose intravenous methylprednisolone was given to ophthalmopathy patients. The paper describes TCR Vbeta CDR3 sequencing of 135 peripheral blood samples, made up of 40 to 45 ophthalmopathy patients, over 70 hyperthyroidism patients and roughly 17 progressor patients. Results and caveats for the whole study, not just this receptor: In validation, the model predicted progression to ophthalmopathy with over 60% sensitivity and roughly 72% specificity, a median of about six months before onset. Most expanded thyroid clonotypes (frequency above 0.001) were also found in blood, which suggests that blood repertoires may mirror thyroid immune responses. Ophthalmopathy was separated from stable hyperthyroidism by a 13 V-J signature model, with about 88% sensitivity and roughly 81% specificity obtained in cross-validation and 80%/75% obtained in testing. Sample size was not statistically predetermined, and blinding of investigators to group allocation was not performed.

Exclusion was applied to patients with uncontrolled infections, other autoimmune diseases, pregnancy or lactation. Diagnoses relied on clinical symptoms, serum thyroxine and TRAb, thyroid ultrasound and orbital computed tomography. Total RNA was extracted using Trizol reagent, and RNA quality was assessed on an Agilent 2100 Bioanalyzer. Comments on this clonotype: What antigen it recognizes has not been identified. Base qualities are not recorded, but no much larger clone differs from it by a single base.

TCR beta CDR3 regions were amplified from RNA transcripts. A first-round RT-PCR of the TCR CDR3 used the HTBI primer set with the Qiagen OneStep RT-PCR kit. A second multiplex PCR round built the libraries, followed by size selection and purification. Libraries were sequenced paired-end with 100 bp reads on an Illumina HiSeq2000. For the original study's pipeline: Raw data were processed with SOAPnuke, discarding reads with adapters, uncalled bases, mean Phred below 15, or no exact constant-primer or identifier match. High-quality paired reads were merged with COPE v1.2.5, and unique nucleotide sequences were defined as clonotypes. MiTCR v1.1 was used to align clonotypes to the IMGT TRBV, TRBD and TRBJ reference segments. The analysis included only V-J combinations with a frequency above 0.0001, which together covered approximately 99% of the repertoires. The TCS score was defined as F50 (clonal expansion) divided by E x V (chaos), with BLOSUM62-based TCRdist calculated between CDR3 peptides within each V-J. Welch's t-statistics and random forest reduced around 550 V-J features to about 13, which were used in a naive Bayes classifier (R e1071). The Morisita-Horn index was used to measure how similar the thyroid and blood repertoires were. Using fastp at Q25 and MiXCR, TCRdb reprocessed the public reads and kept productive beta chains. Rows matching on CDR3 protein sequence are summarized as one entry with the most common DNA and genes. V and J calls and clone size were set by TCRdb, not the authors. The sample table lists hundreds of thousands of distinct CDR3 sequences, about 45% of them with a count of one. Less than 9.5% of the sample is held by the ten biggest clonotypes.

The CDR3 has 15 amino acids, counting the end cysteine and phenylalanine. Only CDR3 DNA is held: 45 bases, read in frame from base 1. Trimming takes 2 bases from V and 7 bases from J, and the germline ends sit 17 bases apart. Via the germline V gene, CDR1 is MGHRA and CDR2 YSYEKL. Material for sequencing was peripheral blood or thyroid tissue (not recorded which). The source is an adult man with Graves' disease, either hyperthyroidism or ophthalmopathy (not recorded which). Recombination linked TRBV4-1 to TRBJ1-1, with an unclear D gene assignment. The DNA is TGCGCCAGCAGCCAACCTTTCCGGCGCAAAAATGAAGCTTTCTTT. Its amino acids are CASSQPFRRKNEAFF.